The rows below give T cell receptor beta chains drawn from one sample of a study of T cell changes during pregnancy in multiple sclerosis. Data came from immunoSEQ multiplex PCR; TCRdb stores just in-frame clones and leaves some out. The repertoire consists of tens of thousands of clones, with 75% to 95% occurring once and the leading ten covering less than 6%. Specimen: CD8+ T cells from peripheral blood mononuclear cells, collected before pregnancy. The source of these receptors is a female donor with multiple sclerosis, enrolled in a pregnancy study. Each CDR3 is given with its conserved first and last residue. A D gene is named only where the DNA matches it firmly. Clone size is stated in some rows and not others, as once, few, many or a class when expanded.

CDR3 length,J gene,clone size,V gene,D gene,CDR3 DNA,CDR3 protein
16,TRBJ2-1,-,TRBV9,-,TGTGCCAGCAGCGTAGAAGGTGGCAGGGGATCCAATGAGCAGTTCTTC,CASSVEGGRGSNEQFF
19,TRBJ1-2,-,TRBV23-1,-,TGCGCCAGCAGAACAGACAGGTCTTTGCTGGTTAGGTCTTACTATGGCTACACCTTC,CASRTDRSLLVRSYYGYTF
16,TRBJ1-1,-,TRBV14,TRBD1,TGTGCCAGCAGCCAAGATCGAGTTTACAGGGGAACTGAAGCTTTCTTT,CASSQDRVYRGTEAFF
19,TRBJ2-3,-,TRBV13,TRBD2,TGTGCCAGCAGCTCCTCGACTAGCGCAGAGGATCAGAGCACAGATACGCAGTATTTT,CASSSSTSAEDQSTDTQYF
12,TRBJ2-1,-,TRBV27,TRBD1,TGTGCCTCAGGGGACAGTGTTTTTCGGCAGTTCTTC,CASGDSVFRQFF
13,TRBJ2-7,-,TRBV27,TRBD1,TGTGCCAGCAGTTACACAGGGGGCTACGAGCAGTACTTC,CASSYTGGYEQYF
15,TRBJ2-5,-,TRBV29-1,-,TGCAGCGTTACGGCGGCGGGGGCGGTGGGGGAGACCCAGTACTTC,CSVTAAGAVGETQYF
15,TRBJ2-3,-,TRBV6-1,-,TGTGCCAGCAGTGAAGCCAGGGGTATTGCAGATACGCAGTATTTT,CASSEARGIADTQYF
14,TRBJ1-2,-,TRBV9,-,TGTGCCAGCACCTCCCCCGGGACACTCTATGGCTACACCTTC,CASTSPGTLYGYTF
18,TRBJ2-5,once,TRBV5-6,TRBD2,TGTGCCAGCAGCTTAAGACTAGCGGGGGGGGGCCTCCAAGAGACCCAGTACTTC,CASSLRLAGGGLQETQYF
15,TRBJ1-1,-,TRBV15,-,TGTGCCACCAGCAGAGATCAGGGCCTGAACACTGAAGCTTTCTTT,CATSRDQGLNTEAFF
14,TRBJ1-1,-,TRBV6-5,-,TGTGCCAGCAGTCCCTCAGGAATGAACACTGAAGCTTTCTTT,CASSPSGMNTEAFF
15,TRBJ2-7,-,TRBV6-1,-,TGTGCCAGCAGTGAAGGCCTAGACAGTGACTACGAGCAGTACTTC,CASSEGLDSDYEQYF
12,TRBJ1-2,-,TRBV9,-,TGTGCCAGCAGCGTGGGGGGTTATGGCTACACCTTC,CASSVGGYGYTF
14,TRBJ2-1,once,TRBV7-3,TRBD1,TGTGCCAGCAGCCCAACAGGGGGCGGGAATGAGCAGTTCTTC,CASSPTGGGNEQFF
15,TRBJ2-6,-,TRBV13,-,TGTGCCAGTAAAGGGGGTGAGGGTGGGGCCAACGTCCTGACTTTC,CASKGGEGGANVLTF
19,TRBJ1-1,-,TRBV15,TRBD1,TGTGCCACCAGCAGAGATCTAATGGCGACAGGGGGTTGGAACACTGAAGCTTTCTTT,CATSRDLMATGGWNTEAFF
12,TRBJ1-6,-,TRBV6-6,-,TGTGCCAGCACGCCGGATAATTCACCCCTCCACTTT,CASTPDNSPLHF
14,TRBJ1-4,-,TRBV4-1,-,TGCGCCAGCAGCCGGGGACTTTATTTGGAAAAACTGTTTTTT,CASSRGLYLEKLFF
11,TRBJ2-7,once,TRBV2,TRBD2,TGTGCCACCTGGGGAGGGAACGAGCAGTACTTC,CATWGGNEQYF
14,TRBJ2-7,-,TRBV7-9,-,TGTGCCAGCAGCTTAGATAGAGCCGCCTACGAGCAGTACTTC,CASSLDRAAYEQYF
15,TRBJ1-2,-,TRBV27,TRBD1,TGTGCCAGCAGTTTGTCCGACGGGACAGGCTATGGCTACACCTTC,CASSLSDGTGYGYTF
14,TRBJ2-3,-,TRBV5-4,TRBD1,TGTGCCAGCAGCTGGGACAGGGGCCGGGATACGCAGTATTTT,CASSWDRGRDTQYF
16,TRBJ2-5,once,TRBV27,TRBD1,TGTGCCAGCAGTTCCGTTTTAGGGGGCTCCCAAGAGACCCAGTACTTC,CASSSVLGGSQETQYF
15,TRBJ2-6,-,TRBV2,-,TGTGCCAGCAGTGAACCGGGGGTTGGGGCCAACGTCCTGACTTTC,CASSEPGVGANVLTF
13,TRBJ2-5,-,TRBV19,TRBD2,TGTGCCAGCCGTCTAGCGGGGGAAGAGACCCAGTACTTC,CASRLAGEETQYF
15,TRBJ2-7,once,TRBV9,-,TGTGCCAGCAGCGGAGGCGGGACCCACTCCAGCGAGCAGTACTTC,CASSGGGTHSSEQYF
20,TRBJ2-6,-,TRBV9,TRBD1,TGTGCCAGCAGCACCCGCCCCAGGACAGGGGTCCTCTCTGGGGCCAACGTCCTGACTTTC,CASSTRPRTGVLSGANVLTF
13,TRBJ1-4,-,TRBV5-1,-,TGCGCCAGCAGCAGAAGAGGGAATGAAAAACTGTTTTTT,CASSRRGNEKLFF
14,TRBJ1-1,-,TRBV19,-,TGTGCCGCCGCGCCGGAGGGGATAGGCACTGAAGCTTTCTTT,CAAAPEGIGTEAFF
14,TRBJ1-4,-,TRBV5-4,-,TGTGCCAGCAGCTTGGAGGGGCAAGATGAAAAACTGTTTTTT,CASSLEGQDEKLFF
16,TRBJ2-3,-,TRBV2,TRBD2,TGTGCCAGCATCGACCCTAGCGGGGGGTTCACAGATACGCAGTATTTT,CASIDPSGGFTDTQYF
16,TRBJ1-5,-,TRBV19,-,TGTGCCACCCTCGGAGACTGGGGGCTCGGGGATCAGCCCCAGCATTTT,CATLGDWGLGDQPQHF